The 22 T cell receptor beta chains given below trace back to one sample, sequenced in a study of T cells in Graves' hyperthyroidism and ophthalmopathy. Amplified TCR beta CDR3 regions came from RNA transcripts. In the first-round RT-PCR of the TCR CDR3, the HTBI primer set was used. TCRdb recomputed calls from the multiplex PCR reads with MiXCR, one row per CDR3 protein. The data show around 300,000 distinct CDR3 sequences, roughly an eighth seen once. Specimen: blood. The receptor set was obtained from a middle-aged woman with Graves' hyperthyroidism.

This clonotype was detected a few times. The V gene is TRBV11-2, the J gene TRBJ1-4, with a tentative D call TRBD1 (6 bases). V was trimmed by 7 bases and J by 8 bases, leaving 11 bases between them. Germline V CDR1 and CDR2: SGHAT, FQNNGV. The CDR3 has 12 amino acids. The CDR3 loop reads CASIGQGEKLFF. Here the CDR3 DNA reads TGTGCCAGCATTGGCCAGGGGGAAAAACTGTTTTTT.

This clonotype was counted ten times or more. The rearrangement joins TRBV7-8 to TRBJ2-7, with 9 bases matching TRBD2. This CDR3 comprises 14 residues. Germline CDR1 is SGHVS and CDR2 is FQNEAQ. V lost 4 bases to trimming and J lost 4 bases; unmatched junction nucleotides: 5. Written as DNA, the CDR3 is TGTGCCAGCAGCTCCAGGACTAGCGCTTACGAGCAGTACTTC. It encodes CASSSRTSAYEQYF.

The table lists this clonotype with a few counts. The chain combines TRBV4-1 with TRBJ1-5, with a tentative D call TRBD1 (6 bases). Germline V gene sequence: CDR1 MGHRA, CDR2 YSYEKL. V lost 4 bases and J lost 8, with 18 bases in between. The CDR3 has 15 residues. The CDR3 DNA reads TGCGCCAGCAGCCCCCCCGGGGTGGGGGCGAAGCCCCAGCATTTT. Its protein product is CASSPPGVGAKPQHF.

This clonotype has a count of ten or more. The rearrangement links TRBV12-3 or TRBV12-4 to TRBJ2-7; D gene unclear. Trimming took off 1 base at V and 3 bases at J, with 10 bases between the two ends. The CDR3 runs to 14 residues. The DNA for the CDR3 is TGTGCCAGCAGTTTAGATTCCGTCCTCTACGAGCAGTACTTC. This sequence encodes CASSLDSVLYEQYF.

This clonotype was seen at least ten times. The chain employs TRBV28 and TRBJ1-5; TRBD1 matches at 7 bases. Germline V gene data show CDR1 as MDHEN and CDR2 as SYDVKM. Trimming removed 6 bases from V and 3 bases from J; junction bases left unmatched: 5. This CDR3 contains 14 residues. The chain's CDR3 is CASRRDSVNQPQHF. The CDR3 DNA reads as TGTGCCAGCAGGAGGGACAGTGTCAATCAGCCCCAGCATTTT. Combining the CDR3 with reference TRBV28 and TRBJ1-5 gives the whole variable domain DVKVTQSSRYLVKRTGEKVFLECVQDMDHENMFWYRQDPGLGLRLIYFSYDVKMKEKGDIPEGYSVSREKKERFSLILESASTNQTSMYLCASRRDSVNQPQHFGDGTRLSIL.

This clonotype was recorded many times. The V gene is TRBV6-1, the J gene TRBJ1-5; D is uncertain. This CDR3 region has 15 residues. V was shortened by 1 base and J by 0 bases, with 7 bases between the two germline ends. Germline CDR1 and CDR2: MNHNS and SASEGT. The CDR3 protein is CASSEVVHSNQPQHF. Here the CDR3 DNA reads TGTGCCAGCAGTGAAGTGGTCCATAGCAATCAGCCCCAGCATTTT.

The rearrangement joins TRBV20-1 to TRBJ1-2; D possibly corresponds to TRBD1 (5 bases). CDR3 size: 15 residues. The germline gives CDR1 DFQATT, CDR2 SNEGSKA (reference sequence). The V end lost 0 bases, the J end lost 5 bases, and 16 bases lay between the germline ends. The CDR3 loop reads CSARDRQIPSYGYTF. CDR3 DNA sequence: TGCAGTGCTAGAGATCGACAGATTCCTTCTTATGGCTACACCTTC.

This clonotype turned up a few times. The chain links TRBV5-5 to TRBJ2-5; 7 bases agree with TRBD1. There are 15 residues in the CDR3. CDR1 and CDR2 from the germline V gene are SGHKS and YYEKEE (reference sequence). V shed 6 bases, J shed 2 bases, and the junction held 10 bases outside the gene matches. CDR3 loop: CASIFRGQIQETQYF. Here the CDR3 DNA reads TGTGCCAGCATCTTCCGGGGACAGATACAAGAGACCCAGTACTTC.

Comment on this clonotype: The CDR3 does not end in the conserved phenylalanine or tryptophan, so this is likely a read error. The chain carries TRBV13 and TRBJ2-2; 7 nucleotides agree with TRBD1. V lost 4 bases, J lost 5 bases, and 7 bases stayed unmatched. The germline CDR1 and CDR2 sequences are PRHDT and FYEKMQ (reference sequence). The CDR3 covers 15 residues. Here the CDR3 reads CASSSRQGETGELFL. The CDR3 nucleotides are TGTGCCAGCAGCTCCCGACAGGGAGAGACCGGGGAGCTGTTTCTT.

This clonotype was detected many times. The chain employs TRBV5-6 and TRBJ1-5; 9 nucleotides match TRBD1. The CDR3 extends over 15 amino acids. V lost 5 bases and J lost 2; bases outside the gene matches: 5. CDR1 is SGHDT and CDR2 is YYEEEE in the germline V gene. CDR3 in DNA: TGTGCCAGCAGTGGACAGGGGAGCGGCAATCAGCCCCAGCATTTT. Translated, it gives CASSGQGSGNQPQHF.

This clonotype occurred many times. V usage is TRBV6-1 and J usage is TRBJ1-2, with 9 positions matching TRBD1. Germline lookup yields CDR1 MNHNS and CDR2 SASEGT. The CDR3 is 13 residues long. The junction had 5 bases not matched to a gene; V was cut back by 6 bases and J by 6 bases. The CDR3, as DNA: TGTGCCAGCAGCCCACGACAGGGGGATGGCTACACCTTC. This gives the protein CASSPRQGDGYTF.

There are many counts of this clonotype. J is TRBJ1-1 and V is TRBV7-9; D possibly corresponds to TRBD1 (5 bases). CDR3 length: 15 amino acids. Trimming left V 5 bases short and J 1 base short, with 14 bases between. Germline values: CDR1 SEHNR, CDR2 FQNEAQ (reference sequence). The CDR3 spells CASSGGGRWNTEAFF. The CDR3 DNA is TGTGCCAGCAGCGGGGGGGGACGGTGGAACACTGAAGCTTTCTTT.

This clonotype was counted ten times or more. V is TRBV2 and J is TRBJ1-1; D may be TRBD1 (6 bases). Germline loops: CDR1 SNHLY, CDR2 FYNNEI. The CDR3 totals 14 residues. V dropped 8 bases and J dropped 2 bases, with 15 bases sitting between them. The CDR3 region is CASVEDSSNTEAFF. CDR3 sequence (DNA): TGTGCCAGCGTGGAGGACAGCTCTAACACTGAAGCTTTCTTT. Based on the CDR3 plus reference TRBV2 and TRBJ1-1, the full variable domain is EPEVTQTPSHQVTQMGQEVILRCVPISNHLYFYWYRQILGQKVEFLVSFYNNEISEKSEIFDDQFSVERPDGSNFTLKIRSTKLEDSAMYFCASVEDSSNTEAFFGQGTRLTVV.

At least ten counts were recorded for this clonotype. CDR3 DNA: TGTGCCAGCAGCCAAGGAGGGAGGGCCGGGGAGCAGTACTTC. This encodes CASSQGGRAGEQYF. The gene calls are TRBV3-1 and TRBJ2-7; TRBD2 agrees at 7 bases. Trimming at V came to 1 base and at J to 7 bases, leaving 7 bases not matched to a gene. Germline-derived CDR1 and CDR2 are LGHDT and YNNKEL (reference sequence). This CDR3 is 14 amino acids long.

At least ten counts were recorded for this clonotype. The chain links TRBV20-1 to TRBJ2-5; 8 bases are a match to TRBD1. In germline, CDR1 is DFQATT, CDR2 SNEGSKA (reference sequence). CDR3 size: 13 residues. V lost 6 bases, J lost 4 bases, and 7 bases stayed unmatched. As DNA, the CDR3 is TGCAGTGCCCCGGACAGGGTATCAGAGACCCAGTACTTC. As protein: CSAPDRVSETQYF.

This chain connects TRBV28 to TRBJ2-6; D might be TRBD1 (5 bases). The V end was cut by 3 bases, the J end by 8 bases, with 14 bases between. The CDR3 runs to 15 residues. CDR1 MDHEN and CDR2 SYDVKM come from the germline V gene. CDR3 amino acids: CASSFYPLGPNVLTF. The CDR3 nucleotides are TGTGCCAGCAGTTTCTATCCTCTGGGGCCCAACGTCCTGACTTTC.

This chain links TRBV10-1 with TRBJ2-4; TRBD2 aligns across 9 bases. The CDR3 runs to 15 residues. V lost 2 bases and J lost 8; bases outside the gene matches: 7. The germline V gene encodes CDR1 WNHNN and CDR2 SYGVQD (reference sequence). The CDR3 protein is CASSERVSGSDIQYF. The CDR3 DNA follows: TGCGCCAGCAGTGAGAGGGTTAGCGGGAGTGACATTCAGTACTTC.

CDR3 bases: TGTGCCAGCATGGATGTGCGGTTCGGAGGAAACACCATATATTTT. Translated: CASMDVRFGGNTIYF. The V gene is TRBV27, the J gene TRBJ1-3; D gene unclear. The CDR3 spans 15 residues. Trimming shortened V by 7 bases and J by 4 bases, and 17 bases separated the two germline ends. CDR1 and CDR2 (germline): MNHEY, SMNVEV (reference sequence).

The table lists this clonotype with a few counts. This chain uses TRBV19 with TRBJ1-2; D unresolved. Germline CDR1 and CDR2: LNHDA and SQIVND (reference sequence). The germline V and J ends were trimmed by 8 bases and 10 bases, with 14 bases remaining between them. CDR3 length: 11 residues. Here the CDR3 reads CASSWQADYTF. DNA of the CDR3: TGTGCCAGTTCTTGGCAAGCTGACTACACCTTC.

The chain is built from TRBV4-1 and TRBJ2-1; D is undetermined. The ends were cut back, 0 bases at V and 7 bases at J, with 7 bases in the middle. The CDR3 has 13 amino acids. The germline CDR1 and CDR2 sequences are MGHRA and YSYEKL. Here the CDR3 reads CASSQDVGNEQFF. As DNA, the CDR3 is TGCGCCAGCAGCCAAGATGTGGGGAATGAGCAGTTCTTC.

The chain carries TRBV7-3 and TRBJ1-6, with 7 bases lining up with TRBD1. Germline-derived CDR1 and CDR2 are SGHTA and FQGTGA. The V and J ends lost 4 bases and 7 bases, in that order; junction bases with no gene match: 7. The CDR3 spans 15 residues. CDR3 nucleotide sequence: TGTGCCAGCAGCTCATCCGGGACAGTAAATTCACCCCTCCACTTT. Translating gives CASSSSGTVNSPLHF.

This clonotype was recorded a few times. Here the CDR3 DNA reads TGTGCCAGCAGCCCCAGTCGTAGCCTCCCCAATGAGCAGTTCTTC. This gives the protein CASSPSRSLPNEQFF. V and J are TRBV7-3 and TRBJ2-1; D is uncertain. V was cut by 5 bases and J by 6 bases, with 17 bases left in between. CDR3 length: 15 amino acids. Per the germline V gene, CDR1 is SGHTA and CDR2 is FQGTGA. Supplemented by reference TRBV7-3 and TRBJ2-1, the full variable domain reads GAGVSQTPSNKVTEKGKYVELRCDPISGHTALYWYRQSLGQGPEFLIYFQGTGAADDSGLPNDRFFAVRPEGSVSTLKIQRTERGDSAVYLCASSPSRSLPNEQFFGPGTRLTVL.